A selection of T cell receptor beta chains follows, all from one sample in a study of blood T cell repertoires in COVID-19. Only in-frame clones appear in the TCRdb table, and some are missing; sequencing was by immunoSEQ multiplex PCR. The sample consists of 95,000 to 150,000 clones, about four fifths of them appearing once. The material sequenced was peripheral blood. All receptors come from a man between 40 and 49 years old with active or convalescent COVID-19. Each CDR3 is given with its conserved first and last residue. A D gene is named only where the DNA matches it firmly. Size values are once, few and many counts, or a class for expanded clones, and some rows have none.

CDR3nt: TGTGCCAGCAGACTGACGGGGCAGGGGCCGTACACCATATATTTT; CDR3aa: CASRLTGQGPYTIYF; j_gene: TRBJ1-3; v_gene: TRBV28; abundance: -; len: 15; d_gene: -
CDR3nt: TGTGCCAGTACCGATCTTGGACAGGGGTATCAGCCCCAGCATTTT; CDR3aa: CASTDLGQGYQPQHF; j_gene: TRBJ1-5; v_gene: TRBV19; abundance: few; len: 15; d_gene: TRBD1
CDR3nt: TGTGCCAGTAGGCAACAGGGGGTTACGGCCGAGCAGTACTTC; CDR3aa: CASRQQGVTAEQYF; j_gene: TRBJ2-7; v_gene: TRBV19; abundance: few; len: 14; d_gene: TRBD1
CDR3nt: TGTGCCAGCAGTCTTATTACAGGGGGCATAACCTACGAGCAGTACTTC; CDR3aa: CASSLITGGITYEQYF; j_gene: TRBJ2-7; v_gene: TRBV27; abundance: -; len: 16; d_gene: TRBD1
CDR3nt: TGTGCCAGCACCGGACATACTTCTGGAAACACCATATATTTT; CDR3aa: CASTGHTSGNTIYF; j_gene: TRBJ1-3; v_gene: TRBV28; abundance: -; len: 14; d_gene: -
CDR3nt: TGTGCCAGCAGCTTGGATCTCAGGGGAGTTCAGTACTTC; CDR3aa: CASSLDLRGVQYF; j_gene: TRBJ2-4; v_gene: TRBV5-5; abundance: -; len: 13; d_gene: -
CDR3nt: TGTGCCAGCAGCTTCTTTGGGGCTAGCGGGGGGAATGAGCAGTTCTTC; CDR3aa: CASSFFGASGGNEQFF; j_gene: TRBJ2-1; v_gene: TRBV7-2; abundance: -; len: 16; d_gene: TRBD2
CDR3nt: TGTGCCAGTCAGTTTAGCAATCAGCCCCAGCATTTT; CDR3aa: CASQFSNQPQHF; j_gene: TRBJ1-5; v_gene: TRBV19; abundance: -; len: 12; d_gene: -
CDR3nt: TGTGCCAGCAGCCAAGACCCCGGGACTAACCAAGAGACCCAGTACTTC; CDR3aa: CASSQDPGTNQETQYF; j_gene: TRBJ2-5; v_gene: TRBV4-2; abundance: -; len: 16; d_gene: TRBD2
CDR3nt: TGTGCCAGCAGCGTTCGGACATTGAACACTGAAGCTTTCTTT; CDR3aa: CASSVRTLNTEAFF; j_gene: TRBJ1-1; v_gene: TRBV7-9; abundance: once; len: 14; d_gene: -
CDR3nt: TGCGCCAGCAGCCAAGGCGCGGGACAGGCGGACTATGGCTACACCTTC; CDR3aa: CASSQGAGQADYGYTF; j_gene: TRBJ1-2; v_gene: TRBV4-3; abundance: -; len: 16; d_gene: TRBD1
CDR3nt: TGTGCCAGTAGTACAGGGGTGAATCAGCCCCAGCATTTT; CDR3aa: CASSTGVNQPQHF; j_gene: TRBJ1-5; v_gene: TRBV19; abundance: -; len: 13; d_gene: -
CDR3nt: TGTGCCAGCAGCTGGAACAGGGGTCATAATTCACCCCTCCACTTT; CDR3aa: CASSWNRGHNSPLHF; j_gene: TRBJ1-6; v_gene: TRBV7-2; abundance: -; len: 15; d_gene: TRBD1
CDR3nt: TGTGCCAGCAGTTCCTTACCGGGACAGACGAATGAAAAACTGTTTTTT; CDR3aa: CASSSLPGQTNEKLFF; j_gene: TRBJ1-4; v_gene: TRBV5-5; abundance: -; len: 16; d_gene: TRBD1
CDR3nt: TGTGCCAGCAGACCCCGAGGGAGCGTTTCCTACGAGCAGTACTTC; CDR3aa: CASRPRGSVSYEQYF; j_gene: TRBJ2-7; v_gene: TRBV6-5; abundance: few; len: 15; d_gene: -
CDR3nt: TGTGCCAGCAGCCCCCGGCGGTCCCCTGAAGCTTTCTTT; CDR3aa: CASSPRRSPEAFF; j_gene: TRBJ1-1; v_gene: TRBV28; abundance: -; len: 13; d_gene: -
CDR3nt: TGTGCCAGCAGTAAGACTACAGGGGGCCTGGACTATGGCTACACCTTC; CDR3aa: CASSKTTGGLDYGYTF; j_gene: TRBJ1-2; v_gene: TRBV6-2/TRBV6-3; abundance: once; len: 16; d_gene: TRBD1
CDR3nt: TGTGCCAGCAGTGCAGAATCCTATAATTCACCCCTCCACTTT; CDR3aa: CASSAESYNSPLHF; j_gene: TRBJ1-6; v_gene: TRBV6-6; abundance: -; len: 14; d_gene: -
CDR3nt: TGTGCCTGGGCCAGGGGGAACACTGAAGCTTTCTTT; CDR3aa: CAWARGNTEAFF; j_gene: TRBJ1-1; v_gene: TRBV30; abundance: -; len: 12; d_gene: -
CDR3nt: TGTGCCAGCAGTGAAGACAGGGGCCAGCCCCAGCATTTT; CDR3aa: CASSEDRGQPQHF; j_gene: TRBJ1-5; v_gene: TRBV25-1; abundance: -; len: 13; d_gene: TRBD1
CDR3nt: TGCGCCAGCAGCCAAGCCTGGGGGCGCGCAGATACGCAGTATTTT; CDR3aa: CASSQAWGRADTQYF; j_gene: TRBJ2-3; v_gene: TRBV4-1; abundance: -; len: 15; d_gene: -
CDR3nt: TGTGCCAGCTCAGGAGGGGGCTCCGAAGCTTTCTTT; CDR3aa: CASSGGGSEAFF; j_gene: TRBJ1-1; v_gene: TRBV18; abundance: -; len: 12; d_gene: TRBD1
CDR3nt: TGCGCCACCACGACTAGCGGAGATACGCAGTATTTT; CDR3aa: CATTTSGDTQYF; j_gene: TRBJ2-3; v_gene: TRBV10-2; abundance: -; len: 12; d_gene: TRBD2
CDR3nt: TGCGCCAGCAGCCAAGAAAGTACGGGACAGGGTTTGAAAGAGACCCAGTACTTC; CDR3aa: CASSQESTGQGLKETQYF; j_gene: TRBJ2-5; v_gene: TRBV4-1; abundance: -; len: 18; d_gene: TRBD1
CDR3nt: TGTGCCTGGAGTAGGGGGCCGGTCACTGAAGCTTTCTTT; CDR3aa: CAWSRGPVTEAFF; j_gene: TRBJ1-1; v_gene: TRBV30; abundance: -; len: 13; d_gene: TRBD1
CDR3nt: TGTGCCAGCAGTTTACAGCAGCAAGAGACCCAGTACTTC; CDR3aa: CASSLQQQETQYF; j_gene: TRBJ2-5; v_gene: TRBV2; abundance: -; len: 13; d_gene: -
CDR3nt: TGCGCCAGCAGCCAAGATAAGGGGGCGGGGACCCAGTACTTC; CDR3aa: CASSQDKGAGTQYF; j_gene: TRBJ2-5; v_gene: TRBV4-3; abundance: -; len: 14; d_gene: TRBD1
CDR3nt: TGCGCCAGCAGCTTGATCAGCAATGAGCAGTTCTTC; CDR3aa: CASSLISNEQFF; j_gene: TRBJ2-1; v_gene: TRBV5-1; abundance: -; len: 12; d_gene: -
CDR3nt: TGTGCCAGCAGCCCGGGTTCTCAAGAGACCCAGTACTTC; CDR3aa: CASSPGSQETQYF; j_gene: TRBJ2-5; v_gene: TRBV7-8; abundance: -; len: 13; d_gene: -
CDR3nt: TGTGCCAGCAGCCCGAAAGGGGGCGGGAGGGAGACCCAGTACTTC; CDR3aa: CASSPKGGGRETQYF; j_gene: TRBJ2-5; v_gene: TRBV7-9; abundance: -; len: 15; d_gene: -
CDR3nt: TGTGCCAGCAGCGCCGGCGGACAGGGCAACACTGAAGCTTTCTTT; CDR3aa: CASSAGGQGNTEAFF; j_gene: TRBJ1-1; v_gene: TRBV11-2; abundance: -; len: 15; d_gene: TRBD1
CDR3nt: TGCAGCGTTGAACACCTTCCCACCTTGGCGGGGGGGGACTACAATGAGCAGTTCTTC; CDR3aa: CSVEHLPTLAGGDYNEQFF; j_gene: TRBJ2-1; v_gene: TRBV29-1; abundance: -; len: 19; d_gene: TRBD2
CDR3nt: TGTGCCAGCAGCCCCGGGGGACGCCAAGAGACCCAGTACTTC; CDR3aa: CASSPGGRQETQYF; j_gene: TRBJ2-5; v_gene: TRBV11-2; abundance: -; len: 14; d_gene: -
CDR3nt: TGTGCTAGTGCCCGGGATGTTTATGGCTACACCTTC; CDR3aa: CASARDVYGYTF; j_gene: TRBJ1-2; v_gene: TRBV12-5; abundance: -; len: 12; d_gene: -
CDR3nt: TGTGCCAGCAGCTCTCGGCAGGTTGGGGAAAAACTGTTTTTT; CDR3aa: CASSSRQVGEKLFF; j_gene: TRBJ1-4; v_gene: TRBV7-9; abundance: -; len: 14; d_gene: -
CDR3nt: TGTGCCAGCGGGGAGGGTGTGAGTCCGGCAGATACGCAGTATTTT; CDR3aa: CASGEGVSPADTQYF; j_gene: TRBJ2-3; v_gene: TRBV6-5; abundance: -; len: 15; d_gene: TRBD2
CDR3nt: TGTGCCAGCAGTTTAGGGACTAAAGAGCAGTACTTC; CDR3aa: CASSLGTKEQYF; j_gene: TRBJ2-7; v_gene: TRBV28; abundance: -; len: 12; d_gene: TRBD2
CDR3nt: TGTGCCAGTAAAATGGTAGCGGGAGGACGGACCACAGATACGCAGTATTTT; CDR3aa: CASKMVAGGRTTDTQYF; j_gene: TRBJ2-3; v_gene: TRBV27; abundance: -; len: 17; d_gene: TRBD2
CDR3nt: TGCGCCAGCAGCTTGGCCGGGGGGCTGGGGGAGCAGTACTTC; CDR3aa: CASSLAGGLGEQYF; j_gene: TRBJ2-7; v_gene: TRBV5-1; abundance: -; len: 14; d_gene: -
CDR3nt: TGTGCCTGGATAACCTTGGCGGGAGGGCAGGGTGAGCAGTTCTTC; CDR3aa: CAWITLAGGQGEQFF; j_gene: TRBJ2-1; v_gene: TRBV30; abundance: -; len: 15; d_gene: TRBD2
CDR3nt: TGTGCCAGCAGTGAATTTGGGACAGGGCCAAATCAGCCCCAGCATTTT; CDR3aa: CASSEFGTGPNQPQHF; j_gene: TRBJ1-5; v_gene: TRBV6-1; abundance: -; len: 16; d_gene: TRBD1
CDR3nt: TGTGCCAGCAGCTTAGTGCCGGGAAGCAATCAGCCCCAGCATTTT; CDR3aa: CASSLVPGSNQPQHF; j_gene: TRBJ1-5; v_gene: TRBV7-2; abundance: -; len: 15; d_gene: -
CDR3nt: TGTGCCAGCAGTTACTCTAGCGGACATGGCTACACCTTC; CDR3aa: CASSYSSGHGYTF; j_gene: TRBJ1-2; v_gene: TRBV6-6; abundance: -; len: 13; d_gene: -
CDR3nt: TGCGCCAGCAGCCAAGCATGGGGAGGGTGGGGCGAGCAGTACTTC; CDR3aa: CASSQAWGGWGEQYF; j_gene: TRBJ2-7; v_gene: TRBV4-1; abundance: -; len: 15; d_gene: TRBD2
CDR3nt: TGTGCCAGCAGCCAGGGGGCGGCTGAAGCTTTCTTT; CDR3aa: CASSQGAAEAFF; j_gene: TRBJ1-1; v_gene: TRBV3-1/TRBV3-2; abundance: -; len: 12; d_gene: -
CDR3nt: TGTGCCAGCAGCAAAGGACAGGGGGGTAACGAGCAGTACTTC; CDR3aa: CASSKGQGGNEQYF; j_gene: TRBJ2-7; v_gene: TRBV7-8; abundance: -; len: 14; d_gene: TRBD1
CDR3nt: TGTGCCAGCAGTTACTCGATAGGGAGCGGGCAGGAGACCCAGTACTTC; CDR3aa: CASSYSIGSGQETQYF; j_gene: TRBJ2-5; v_gene: TRBV6-6; abundance: -; len: 16; d_gene: -
CDR3nt: TGTGCCACCAGGATCCGGGACAGGGGGCAGGGTGAAAAACTGTTTTTT; CDR3aa: CATRIRDRGQGEKLFF; j_gene: TRBJ1-4; v_gene: TRBV15; abundance: -; len: 16; d_gene: TRBD1
CDR3nt: TGTGCCAGCAGTTATCAGGGGGCGCATAATTCACCCCTCCACTTT; CDR3aa: CASSYQGAHNSPLHF; j_gene: TRBJ1-6; v_gene: TRBV6-5; abundance: -; len: 15; d_gene: TRBD1
CDR3nt: TGTGCCAGCAGCTTAGATAGGACTAGCGGGGGGTTCTTC; CDR3aa: CASSLDRTSGGFF; j_gene: TRBJ2-1; v_gene: TRBV7-2; abundance: -; len: 13; d_gene: TRBD2
CDR3nt: TGTGCCAGCAGTCCAACCGGGACAGGGCTTTACAATGAGCAGTTCTTC; CDR3aa: CASSPTGTGLYNEQFF; j_gene: TRBJ2-1; v_gene: TRBV28; abundance: -; len: 16; d_gene: TRBD1
CDR3nt: TGTGCCAGCAGTTACTCGGGGGGGACGAACACTGAAGCTTTCTTT; CDR3aa: CASSYSGGTNTEAFF; j_gene: TRBJ1-1; v_gene: TRBV6-5; abundance: -; len: 15; d_gene: -
CDR3nt: TGTGCCAGCAGCATTAACAGACAGGGCCTCGGGAATTCACCCCTCCACTTT; CDR3aa: CASSINRQGLGNSPLHF; j_gene: TRBJ1-6; v_gene: TRBV5-6; abundance: -; len: 17; d_gene: TRBD1